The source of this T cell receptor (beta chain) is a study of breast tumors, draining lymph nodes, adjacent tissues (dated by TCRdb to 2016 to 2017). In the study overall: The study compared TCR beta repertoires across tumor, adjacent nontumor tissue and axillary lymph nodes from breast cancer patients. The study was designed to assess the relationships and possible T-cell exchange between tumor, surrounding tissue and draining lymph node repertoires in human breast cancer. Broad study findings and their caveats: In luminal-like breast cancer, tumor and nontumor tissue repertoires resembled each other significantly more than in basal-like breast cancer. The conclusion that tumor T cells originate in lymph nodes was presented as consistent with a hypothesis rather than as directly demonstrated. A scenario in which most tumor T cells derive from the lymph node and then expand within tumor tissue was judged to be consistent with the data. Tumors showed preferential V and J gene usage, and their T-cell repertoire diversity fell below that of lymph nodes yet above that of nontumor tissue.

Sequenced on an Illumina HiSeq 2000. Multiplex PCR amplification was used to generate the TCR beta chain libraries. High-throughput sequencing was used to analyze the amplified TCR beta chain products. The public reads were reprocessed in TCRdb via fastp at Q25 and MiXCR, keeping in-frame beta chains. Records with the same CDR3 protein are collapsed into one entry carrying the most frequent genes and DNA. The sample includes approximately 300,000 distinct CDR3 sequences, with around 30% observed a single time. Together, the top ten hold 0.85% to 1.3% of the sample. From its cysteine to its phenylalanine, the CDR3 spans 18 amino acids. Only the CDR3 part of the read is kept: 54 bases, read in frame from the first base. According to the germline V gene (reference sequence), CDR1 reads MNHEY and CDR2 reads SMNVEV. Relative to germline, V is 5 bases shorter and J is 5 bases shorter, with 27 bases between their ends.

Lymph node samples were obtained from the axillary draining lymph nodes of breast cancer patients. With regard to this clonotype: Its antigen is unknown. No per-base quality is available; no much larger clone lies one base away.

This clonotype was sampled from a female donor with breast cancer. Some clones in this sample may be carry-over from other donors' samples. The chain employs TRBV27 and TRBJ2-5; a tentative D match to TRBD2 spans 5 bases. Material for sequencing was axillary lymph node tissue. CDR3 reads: CASSPPERGIGLGETQYF. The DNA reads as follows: TGTGCCAGCAGTCCCCCGGAGAGAGGGATCGGTCTTGGGGAGACCCAGTACTTC.